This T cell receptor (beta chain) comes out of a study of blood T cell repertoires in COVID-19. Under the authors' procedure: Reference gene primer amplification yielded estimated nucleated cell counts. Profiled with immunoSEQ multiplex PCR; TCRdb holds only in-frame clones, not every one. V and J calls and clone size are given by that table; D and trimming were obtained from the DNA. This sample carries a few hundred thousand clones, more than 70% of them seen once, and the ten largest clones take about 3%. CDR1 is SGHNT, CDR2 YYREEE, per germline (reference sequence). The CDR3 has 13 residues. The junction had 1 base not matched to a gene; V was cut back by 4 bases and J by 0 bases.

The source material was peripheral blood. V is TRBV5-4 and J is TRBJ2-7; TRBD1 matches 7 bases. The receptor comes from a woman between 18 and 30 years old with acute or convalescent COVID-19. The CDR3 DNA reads TGTGCCAGCAGCGACAGGGTCTCCTACGAGCAGTACTTC. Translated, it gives CASSDRVSYEQYF.